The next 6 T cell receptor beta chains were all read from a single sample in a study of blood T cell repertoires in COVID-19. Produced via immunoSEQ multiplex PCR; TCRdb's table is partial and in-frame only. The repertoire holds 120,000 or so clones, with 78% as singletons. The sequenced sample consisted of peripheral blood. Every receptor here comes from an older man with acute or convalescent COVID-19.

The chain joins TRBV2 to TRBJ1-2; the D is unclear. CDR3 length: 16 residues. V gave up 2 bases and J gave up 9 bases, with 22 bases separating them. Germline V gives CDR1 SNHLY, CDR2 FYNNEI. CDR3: CASSEPGLAGPGSYTF. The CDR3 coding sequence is TGTGCCAGCAGTGAACCCGGTTTGGCAGGCCCGGGGAGCTACACCTTC.

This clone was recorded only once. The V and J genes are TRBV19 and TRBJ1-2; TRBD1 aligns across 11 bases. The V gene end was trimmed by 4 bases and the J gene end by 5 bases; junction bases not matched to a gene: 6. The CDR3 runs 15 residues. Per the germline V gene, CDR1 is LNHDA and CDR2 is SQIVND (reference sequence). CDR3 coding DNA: TGTGCCAGTAGTAGGCTAGGGACAGGGGGGTATGGCTACACCTTC. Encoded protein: CASSRLGTGGYGYTF.

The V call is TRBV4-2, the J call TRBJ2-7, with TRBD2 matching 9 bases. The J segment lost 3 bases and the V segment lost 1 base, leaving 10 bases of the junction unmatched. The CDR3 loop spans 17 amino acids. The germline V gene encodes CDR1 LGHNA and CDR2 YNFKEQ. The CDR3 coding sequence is TGTGCCAGCAGCCAAGCGGGGCGGGGGGGCTCTTTCTACGAGCAGTACTTC. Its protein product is CASSQAGRGGSFYEQYF.

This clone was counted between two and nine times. DNA of the CDR3: TGTGCCAGCAGCTTAAGGGACAGCGGAAACACCATATATTTT. This codes for CASSLRDSGNTIYF. V is TRBV11-3 and J is TRBJ1-3; 7 bases agree with TRBD1. CDR1 and CDR2 from the germline V gene are SGHNT and YENEEA. The CDR3 totals 14 residues. V gave up 2 bases and J gave up 4 bases; unmatched junction bases: 2.

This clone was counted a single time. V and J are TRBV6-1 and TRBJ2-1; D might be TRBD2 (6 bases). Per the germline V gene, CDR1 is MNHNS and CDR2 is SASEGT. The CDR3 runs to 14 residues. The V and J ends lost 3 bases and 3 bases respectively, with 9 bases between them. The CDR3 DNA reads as TGTGCCAGCAGTGAGCCCGGGGGCTACAATGAGCAGTTCTTC. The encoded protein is CASSEPGGYNEQFF.

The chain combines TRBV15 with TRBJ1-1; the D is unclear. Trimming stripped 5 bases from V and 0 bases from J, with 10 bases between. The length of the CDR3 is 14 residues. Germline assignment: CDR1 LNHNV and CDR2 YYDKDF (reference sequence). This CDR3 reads CATSPSMMNTEAFF. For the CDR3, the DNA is TGTGCCACCAGCCCAAGCATGATGAACACTGAAGCTTTCTTT.